This TCR beta chain was sequenced for a study of a mutant IDH1 vaccine in newly diagnosed glioma. Time point denoted: baseline, week 1 (first vaccination visit). Treatment: pre-vaccination baseline after standard-of-care therapy. The CDR3 consists of 15 residues. The germline V and J ends were trimmed by 3 bases and 1 base, with 10 bases remaining between them. Germline V gene sequence: CDR1 SNHLY, CDR2 FYNNEI. Sequencing used immunoSEQ multiplex PCR; TCRdb keeps in-frame clones, though not all of them. The sample includes about 59,000 clones, about nine tenths of them seen just once. V gene TRBV2 combines with J gene TRBJ1-5; D might be TRBD1 (5 bases). The specimen was PBMCs, collected from a glioma patient treated with radiotherapy, temozolomide or both. This sequence originates from a man aged 45-65 years with glioma. The CDR3 loop reads CASSDEGHSNQPQHF. The CDR3 nucleotides are TGTGCCAGCAGTGATGAGGGGCACAGCAATCAGCCCCAGCATTTT.